The rows below give T cell receptor beta chains drawn from one sample of a study of blood T cell repertoires in COVID-19. Some clones are missing from TCRdb's copy, which holds only in-frame ones; the method was immunoSEQ multiplex PCR. The data hold 130,000 to 150,000 clones, with approximately 89% observed a single time. The sequencing input was peripheral blood. These receptors all stem from a human donor in a cohort sampled during active COVID-19. The CDR3 runs from the conserved cysteine through the conserved F or W. The order of the fields is D gene, V gene, J gene, clone size, CDR3 protein, CDR3 DNA. The D gene is left open where the match is weak. A clone size is listed for some rows: how often the clone was seen (once, few, many), or a class if it is expanded.

>TRBD1|TRBV25-1|TRBJ1-1|-
CASSAPGQGFPEAFF
TGTGCCAGCAGTGCCCCGGGACAGGGGTTTCCTGAAGCTTTCTTT
>TRBD1|TRBV3-1/TRBV3-2|TRBJ1-2|-
CASSQDLTGGRGYTF
TGTGCCAGCAGCCAAGACCTGACAGGGGGCAGAGGCTACACCTTC
>-|TRBV9|TRBJ2-6|-
CASSVVGAGANVLTF
TGTGCCAGCAGCGTAGTCGGGGCTGGGGCCAACGTCCTGACTTTC
>TRBD1|TRBV11-3|TRBJ2-1|-
CASSRGQGSYNEQFF
TGTGCCAGCAGCCGCGGACAGGGATCCTACAATGAGCAGTTCTTC
>-|TRBV9|TRBJ1-2|-
CASSVGSTGKDYGYTF
TGTGCCAGCAGCGTAGGCTCTACAGGGAAGGACTATGGCTACACCTTC
>-|TRBV27|TRBJ2-1|-
CASSLRAGWDEQFF
TGTGCCAGCAGCCTAAGGGCAGGGTGGGATGAGCAGTTCTTC
>-|TRBV7-2|TRBJ2-7|-
CASTLGTSLGEQYF
TGTGCCAGCACACTAGGCACTAGCCTTGGCGAGCAGTACTTC
>-|TRBV6-2/TRBV6-3|TRBJ1-1|-
CASSPTQGNTEAFF
TGTGCCAGCAGTCCCACACAGGGCAACACTGAAGCTTTCTTT
>-|TRBV13|TRBJ1-6|once
CASTFSPSSPLHF
TGTGCCAGCACCTTCTCCCCCTCTTCACCCCTCCACTTT
>TRBD1|TRBV7-9|TRBJ2-2|-
CASSFSGTDNTGELFF
TGTGCCAGCAGCTTTTCCGGGACAGATAACACCGGGGAGCTGTTTTTT
>-|TRBV18|TRBJ1-2|-
CASSPPGLPNYGYTF
TGTGCCAGCTCACCACCGGGACTCCCGAACTATGGCTACACCTTC
>-|TRBV5-4|TRBJ1-1|-
CASRYPEDRNTEAFF
TGTGCCAGCAGGTACCCGGAGGACAGGAACACTGAAGCTTTCTTT
>TRBD1|TRBV6-5|TRBJ2-3|-
CASRKTHRGTQYF
TGTGCCAGCAGGAAAACACACAGGGGTACGCAGTATTTT
>TRBD2|TRBV10-3|TRBJ2-7|once
CAITSGLYEQYF
TGTGCCATCACTAGCGGGTTGTACGAGCAGTACTTC
>-|TRBV29-1|TRBJ2-2|-
CSVERGWSGELFF
TGCAGCGTTGAAAGGGGGTGGTCCGGGGAGCTGTTTTTT
>-|TRBV6-4|TRBJ2-2|-
CASSVSGNTGELFF
TGTGCCAGCAGTGTTTCAGGGAACACCGGGGAGCTGTTTTTT
>TRBD1|TRBV19|TRBJ2-7|-
CASSTQGQGRFYEQYF
TGTGCCAGTAGTACCCAAGGACAGGGACGGTTCTACGAGCAGTACTTC
>TRBD1|TRBV5-4|TRBJ1-2|-
CASSLGLDLGGNYGYTF
TGTGCCAGCAGCTTGGGATTGGATTTAGGGGGCAACTATGGCTACACCTTC
>TRBD1|TRBV2|TRBJ1-1|-
CASSTGGDEAFF
TGTGCCAGCAGTACAGGGGGTGATGAAGCTTTCTTT
>-|TRBV2|TRBJ2-2|-
CAGCREGTGELFF
TGTGCCGGCTGCAGGGAAGGGACCGGGGAGCTGTTTTTT